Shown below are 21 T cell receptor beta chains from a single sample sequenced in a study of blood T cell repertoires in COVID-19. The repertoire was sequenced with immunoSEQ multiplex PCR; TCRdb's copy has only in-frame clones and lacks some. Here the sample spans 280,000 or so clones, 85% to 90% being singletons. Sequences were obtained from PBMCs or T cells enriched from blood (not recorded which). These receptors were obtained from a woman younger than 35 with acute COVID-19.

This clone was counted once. The CDR3 coding sequence is TGTGCCAGCAGCACTAAAGCGGGAGGCACGCAGTATTTT. Translating it yields CASSTKAGGTQYF. This chain links TRBV7-2 with TRBJ2-3; 9 bases are a match to TRBD2. V lost 5 bases, J lost 9 bases, and 6 bases stayed unmatched. CDR3 length: 13 residues. The germline CDR1 and CDR2 sequences are SGHTA and FQGNSA. The variable domain in full, completed from reference TRBV7-2 and TRBJ2-3, reads GAGVSQSPSNKVTEKGKDVELRCDPISGHTALYWYRQSLGQGLEFLIYFQGNSAPDKSGLPSDRFSAERTGGSVSTLTIQRTQQEDSAVYLCASSTKAGGTQYFGPGTRLTVL.

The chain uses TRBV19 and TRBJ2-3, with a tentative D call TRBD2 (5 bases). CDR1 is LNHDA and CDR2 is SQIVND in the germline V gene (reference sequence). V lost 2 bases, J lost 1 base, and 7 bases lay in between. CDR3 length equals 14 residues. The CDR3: CASSISAGTDTQYF. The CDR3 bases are TGTGCCAGTAGTATATCAGCGGGCACAGATACGCAGTATTTT.

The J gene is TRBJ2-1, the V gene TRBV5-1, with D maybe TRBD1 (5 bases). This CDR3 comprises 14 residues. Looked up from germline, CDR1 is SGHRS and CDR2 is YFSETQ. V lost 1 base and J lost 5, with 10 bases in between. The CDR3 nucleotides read TGCGCCAGCAGCTTGATCACAGGTAACAATGAGCAGTTCTTC. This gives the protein CASSLITGNNEQFF.

CDR3 residues: CASSRDTYEQYF. For the CDR3, the DNA is TGTGCCAGCAGCCGAGATACCTACGAGCAGTACTTC. The chain has TRBV14 and TRBJ2-7; D is unresolved. This CDR3 is built from 12 residues. Germline CDR1 reads SGHDN; CDR2 reads FVKESK. V was shortened by 4 bases and J by 2 bases, with 6 bases between the two germline ends.

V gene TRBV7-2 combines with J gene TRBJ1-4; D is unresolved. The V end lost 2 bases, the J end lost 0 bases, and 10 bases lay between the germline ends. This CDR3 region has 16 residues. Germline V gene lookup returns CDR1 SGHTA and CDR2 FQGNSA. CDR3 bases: TGTGCCAGCAGCTTAACGCCTCTAACAACTAATGAAAAACTGTTTTTT. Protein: CASSLTPLTTNEKLFF.

CDR3 in amino acids: CASSIGLNNQPQHF. CDR3 DNA: TGTGCCAGTAGTATCGGACTGAACAATCAGCCCCAGCATTTT. The rearrangement links TRBV19 to TRBJ1-5; no clear D gene. V was clipped by 3 bases and J by 3 bases, with 9 bases between them. Germline values: CDR1 LNHDA, CDR2 SQIVND (reference sequence). The CDR3 covers 14 residues.

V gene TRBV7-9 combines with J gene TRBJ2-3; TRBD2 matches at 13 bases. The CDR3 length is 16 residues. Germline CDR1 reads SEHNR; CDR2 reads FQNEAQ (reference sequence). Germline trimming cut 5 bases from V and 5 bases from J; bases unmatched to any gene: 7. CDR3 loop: CASSRLAGGLVDTQYF. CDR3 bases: TGTGCCAGCAGCCGACTAGCGGGAGGATTAGTAGATACGCAGTATTTT.

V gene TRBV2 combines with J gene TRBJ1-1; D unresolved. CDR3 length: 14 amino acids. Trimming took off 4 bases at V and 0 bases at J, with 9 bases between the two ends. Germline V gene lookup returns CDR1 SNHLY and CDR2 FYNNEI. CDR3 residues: CASSVRQLNTEAFF. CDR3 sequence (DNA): TGTGCCAGCAGTGTCCGACAACTGAACACTGAAGCTTTCTTT.

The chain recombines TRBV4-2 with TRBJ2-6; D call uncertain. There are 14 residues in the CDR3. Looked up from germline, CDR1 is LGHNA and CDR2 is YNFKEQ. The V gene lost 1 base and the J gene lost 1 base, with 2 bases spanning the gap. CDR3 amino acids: CASSQVSGANVLTF. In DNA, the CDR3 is TGTGCCAGCAGCCAAGTATCTGGGGCCAACGTCCTGACTTTC.

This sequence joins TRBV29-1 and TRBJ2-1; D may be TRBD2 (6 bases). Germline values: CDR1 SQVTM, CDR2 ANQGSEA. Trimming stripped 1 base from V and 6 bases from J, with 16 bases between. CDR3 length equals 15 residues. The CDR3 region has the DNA TGCAGCGTTGAAGCGAGCGGAGCGGGCCTCAATGAGCAGTTCTTC. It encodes CSVEASGAGLNEQFF.

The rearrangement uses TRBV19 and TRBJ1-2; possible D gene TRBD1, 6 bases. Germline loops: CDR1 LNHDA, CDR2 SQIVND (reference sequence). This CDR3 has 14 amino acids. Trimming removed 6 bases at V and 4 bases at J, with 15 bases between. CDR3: CASRLTGRLYGYTF. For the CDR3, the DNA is TGTGCCAGTAGGCTGACAGGACGACTCTATGGCTACACCTTC.

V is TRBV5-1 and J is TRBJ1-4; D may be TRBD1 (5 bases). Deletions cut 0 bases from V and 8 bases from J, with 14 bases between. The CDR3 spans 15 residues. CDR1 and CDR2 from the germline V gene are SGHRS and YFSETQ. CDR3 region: CASSLVAGGEEKLFF. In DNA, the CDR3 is TGCGCCAGCAGCTTGGTGGCAGGAGGGGAAGAAAAACTGTTTTTT. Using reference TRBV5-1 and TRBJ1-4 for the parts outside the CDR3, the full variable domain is KAGVTQTPRYLIKTRGQQVTLSCSPISGHRSVSWYQQTPGQGLQFLFEYFSETQRNKGNFPGRFSGRQFSNSRSEMNVSTLELGDSALYLCASSLVAGGEEKLFFGSGTQLSVL.

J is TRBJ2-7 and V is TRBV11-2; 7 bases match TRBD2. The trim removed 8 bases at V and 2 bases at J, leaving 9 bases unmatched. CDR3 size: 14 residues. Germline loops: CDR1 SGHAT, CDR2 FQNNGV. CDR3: CASRGVGRTYEQYF. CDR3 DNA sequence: TGTGCCAGCCGGGGGGTAGGGCGTACCTACGAGCAGTACTTC.

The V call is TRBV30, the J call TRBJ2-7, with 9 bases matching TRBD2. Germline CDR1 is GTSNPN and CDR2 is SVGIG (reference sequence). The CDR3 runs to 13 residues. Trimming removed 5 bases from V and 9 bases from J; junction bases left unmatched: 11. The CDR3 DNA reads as TGTGCCTGGGAGACTAGCGGCGTTCCTATGCAGTACTTC. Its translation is CAWETSGVPMQYF.

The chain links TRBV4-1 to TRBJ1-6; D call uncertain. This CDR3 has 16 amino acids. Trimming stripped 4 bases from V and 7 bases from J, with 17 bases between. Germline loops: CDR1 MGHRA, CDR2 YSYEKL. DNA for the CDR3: TGCGCCAGCAGCCTCGCCGGGATACTATTGAATTCACCCCTCCACTTT. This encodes CASSLAGILLNSPLHF.

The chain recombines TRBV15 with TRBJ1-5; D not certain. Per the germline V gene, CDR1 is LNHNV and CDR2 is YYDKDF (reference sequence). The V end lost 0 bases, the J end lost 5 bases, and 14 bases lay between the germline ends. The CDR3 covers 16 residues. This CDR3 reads CATSRDLAVMDQPQHF. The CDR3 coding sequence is TGTGCCACCAGCAGAGATCTCGCAGTTATGGATCAGCCCCAGCATTTT.

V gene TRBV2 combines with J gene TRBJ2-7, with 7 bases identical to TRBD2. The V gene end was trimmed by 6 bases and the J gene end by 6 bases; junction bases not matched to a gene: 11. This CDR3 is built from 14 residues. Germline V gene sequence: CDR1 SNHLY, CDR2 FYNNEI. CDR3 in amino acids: CASRNGRAGREQYF. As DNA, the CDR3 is TGTGCCAGCAGAAATGGGAGGGCGGGTCGCGAGCAGTACTTC. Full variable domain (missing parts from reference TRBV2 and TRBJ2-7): EPEVTQTPSHQVTQMGQEVILRCVPISNHLYFYWYRQILGQKVEFLVSFYNNEISEKSEIFDDQFSVERPDGSNFTLKIRSTKLEDSAMYFCASRNGRAGREQYFGPGTRLTVT.

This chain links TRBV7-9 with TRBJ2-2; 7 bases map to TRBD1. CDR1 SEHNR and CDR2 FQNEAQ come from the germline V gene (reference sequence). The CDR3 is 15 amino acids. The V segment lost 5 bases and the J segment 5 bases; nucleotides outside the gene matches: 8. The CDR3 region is CASSARDRATGELFF. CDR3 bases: TGTGCCAGCAGCGCCCGGGACAGAGCAACCGGGGAGCTGTTTTTT.

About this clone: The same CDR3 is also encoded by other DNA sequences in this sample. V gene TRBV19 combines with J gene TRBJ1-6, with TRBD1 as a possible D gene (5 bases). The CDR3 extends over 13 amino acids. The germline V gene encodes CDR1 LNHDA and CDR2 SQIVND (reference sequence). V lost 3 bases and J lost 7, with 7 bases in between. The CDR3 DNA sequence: TGTGCCAGTAGTATCGCAGGGAATTCACCCCTCCACTTT. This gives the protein CASSIAGNSPLHF.

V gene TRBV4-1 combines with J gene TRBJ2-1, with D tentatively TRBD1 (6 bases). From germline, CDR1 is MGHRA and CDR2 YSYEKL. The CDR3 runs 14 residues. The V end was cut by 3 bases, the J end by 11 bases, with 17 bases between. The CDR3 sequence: CASSHSTGPPQQFF. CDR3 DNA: TGCGCCAGCAGCCACTCGACAGGACCCCCGCAGCAGTTCTTC.

CDR3: CASSQVMSGDAGELFF. CDR3 nucleotide sequence: TGCGCCAGCAGCCAAGTTATGTCAGGGGATGCCGGGGAGCTGTTTTTT. The chain couples TRBV4-3 to TRBJ2-2, with D perhaps TRBD1 (6 bases). The germline V gene encodes CDR1 LGHNA and CDR2 YSLEER. The CDR3 has 16 amino acids. Trimming left V 1 base short and J 6 bases short, with 15 bases between.